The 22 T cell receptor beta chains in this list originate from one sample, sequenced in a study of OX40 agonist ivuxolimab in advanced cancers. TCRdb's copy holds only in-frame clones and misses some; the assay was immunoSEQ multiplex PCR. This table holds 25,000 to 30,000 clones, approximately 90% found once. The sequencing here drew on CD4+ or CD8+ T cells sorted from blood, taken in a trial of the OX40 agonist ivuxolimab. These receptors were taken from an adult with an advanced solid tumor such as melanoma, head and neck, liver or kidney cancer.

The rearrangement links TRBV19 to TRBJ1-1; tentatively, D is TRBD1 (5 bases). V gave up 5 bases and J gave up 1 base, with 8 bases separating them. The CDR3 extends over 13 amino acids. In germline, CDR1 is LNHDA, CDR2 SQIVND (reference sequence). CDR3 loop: CASSAGANTEAFF. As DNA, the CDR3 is TGTGCCAGTAGTGCTGGGGCGAACACTGAAGCTTTCTTT.

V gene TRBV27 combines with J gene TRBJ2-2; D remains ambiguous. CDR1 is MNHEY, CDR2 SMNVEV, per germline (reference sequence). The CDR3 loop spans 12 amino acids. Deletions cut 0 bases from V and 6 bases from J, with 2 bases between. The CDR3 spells CASSLSAGELFF. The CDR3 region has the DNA TGTGCCAGCAGTTTATCGGCCGGGGAGCTGTTTTTT.

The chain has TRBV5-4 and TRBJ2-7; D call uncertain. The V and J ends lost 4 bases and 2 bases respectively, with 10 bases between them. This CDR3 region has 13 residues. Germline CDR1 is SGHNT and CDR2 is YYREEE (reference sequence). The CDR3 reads CASSPDGAYEQYF. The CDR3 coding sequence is TGTGCCAGCAGCCCGGACGGAGCCTACGAGCAGTACTTC.

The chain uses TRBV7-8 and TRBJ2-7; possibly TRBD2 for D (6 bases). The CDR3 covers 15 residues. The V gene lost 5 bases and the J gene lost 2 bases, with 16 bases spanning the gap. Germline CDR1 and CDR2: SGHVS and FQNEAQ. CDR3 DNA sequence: TGTGCCAGCAGCATATTGCGGGGCCCGCCCTACGAGCAGTACTTC. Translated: CASSILRGPPYEQYF. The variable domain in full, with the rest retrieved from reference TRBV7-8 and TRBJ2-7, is GAGVSQSPRYKVAKRGQDVALRCDPISGHVSLFWYQQALGQGPEFLTYFQNEAQLDKSGLPSDRFFAERPEGSVSTLKIQRTQQEDSAVYLCASSILRGPPYEQYFGPGTRLTVT.

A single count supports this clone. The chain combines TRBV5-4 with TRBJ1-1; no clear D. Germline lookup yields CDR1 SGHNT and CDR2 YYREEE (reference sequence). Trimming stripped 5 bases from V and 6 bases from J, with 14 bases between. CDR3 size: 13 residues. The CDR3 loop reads CASRPQGLPEAFF. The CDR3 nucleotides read TGTGCCAGCAGACCACAAGGGCTGCCTGAAGCTTTCTTT.

The CDR3, as DNA: TGTGCCAGCAGTCCCAGGGGATGGGGAAGCCTGGGCGAGCAGTACTTC. Its translation is CASSPRGWGSLGEQYF. The chain uses TRBV28 and TRBJ2-7; maybe TRBD1 (6 bases). Trimming pared 5 bases from V and 6 bases from J, leaving 23 bases between. Germline V CDR1 and CDR2: MDHEN, SYDVKM. CDR3 length: 16 residues.

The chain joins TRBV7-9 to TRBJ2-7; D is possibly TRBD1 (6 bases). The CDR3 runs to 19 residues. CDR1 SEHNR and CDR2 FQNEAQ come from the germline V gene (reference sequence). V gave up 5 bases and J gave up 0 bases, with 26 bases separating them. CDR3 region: CASSGLGQGLKTSSYEQYF. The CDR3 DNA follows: TGTGCCAGCAGCGGCTTGGGACAAGGGCTGAAGACCTCCTCCTACGAGCAGTACTTC.

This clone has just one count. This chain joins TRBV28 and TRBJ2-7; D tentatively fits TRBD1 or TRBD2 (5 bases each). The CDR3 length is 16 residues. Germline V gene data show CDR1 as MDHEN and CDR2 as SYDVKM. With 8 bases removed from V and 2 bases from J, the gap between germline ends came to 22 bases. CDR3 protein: CASGTSRVIGPYEQYF. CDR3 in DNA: TGTGCCAGCGGGACGAGCAGGGTAATCGGCCCCTACGAGCAGTACTTC.

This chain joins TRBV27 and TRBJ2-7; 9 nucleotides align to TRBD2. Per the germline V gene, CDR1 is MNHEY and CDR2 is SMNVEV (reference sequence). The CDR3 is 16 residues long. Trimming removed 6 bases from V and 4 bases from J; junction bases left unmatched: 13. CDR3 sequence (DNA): TGTGCCAGCAGCCTGTATTCGACTAGCGGCGGATACGAGCAGTACTTC. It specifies CASSLYSTSGGYEQYF.

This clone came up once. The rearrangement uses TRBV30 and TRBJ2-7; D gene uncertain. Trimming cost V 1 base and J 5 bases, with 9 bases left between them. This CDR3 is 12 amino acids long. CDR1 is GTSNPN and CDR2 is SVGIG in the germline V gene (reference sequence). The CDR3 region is CAWSGRFDEQYF. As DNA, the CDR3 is TGTGCCTGGAGTGGCAGGTTCGACGAGCAGTACTTC.

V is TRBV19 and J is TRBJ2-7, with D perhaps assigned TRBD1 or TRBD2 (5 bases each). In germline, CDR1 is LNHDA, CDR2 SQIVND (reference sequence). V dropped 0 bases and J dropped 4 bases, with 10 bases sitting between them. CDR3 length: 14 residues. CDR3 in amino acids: CASSIDGTEYEQYF. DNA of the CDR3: TGTGCCAGTAGTATAGATGGGACCGAGTACGAGCAGTACTTC.

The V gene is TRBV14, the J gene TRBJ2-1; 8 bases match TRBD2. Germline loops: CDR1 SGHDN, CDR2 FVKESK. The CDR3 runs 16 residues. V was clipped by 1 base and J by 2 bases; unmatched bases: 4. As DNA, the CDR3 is TGTGCCAGCAGCCAAGGAACGGGACTAGCCTACAATGAGCAGTTCTTC. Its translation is CASSQGTGLAYNEQFF.

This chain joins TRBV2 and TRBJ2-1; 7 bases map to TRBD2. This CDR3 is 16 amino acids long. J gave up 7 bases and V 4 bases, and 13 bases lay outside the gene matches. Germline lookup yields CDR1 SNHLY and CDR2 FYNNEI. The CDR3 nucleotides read TGTGCCAGCAGTGCCTACGGGACTACGGGGGTAAATGAGCAGTTCTTC. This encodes CASSAYGTTGVNEQFF.

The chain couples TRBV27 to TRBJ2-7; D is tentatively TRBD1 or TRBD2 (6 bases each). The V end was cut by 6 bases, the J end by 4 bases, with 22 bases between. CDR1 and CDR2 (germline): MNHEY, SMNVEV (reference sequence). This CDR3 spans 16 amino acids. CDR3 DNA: TGTGCCAGCAGGGGGGCGTGGGGGGTGGGAGGTTACGAGCAGTACTTC. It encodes CASRGAWGVGGYEQYF.

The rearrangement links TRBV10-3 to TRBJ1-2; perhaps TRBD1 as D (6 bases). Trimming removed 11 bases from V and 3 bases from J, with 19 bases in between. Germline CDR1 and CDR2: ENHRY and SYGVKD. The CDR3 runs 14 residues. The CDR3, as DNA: TGTGCCCTTCTAGCGGGGGCAGGGGACTATGGCTACACCTTC. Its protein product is CALLAGAGDYGYTF.

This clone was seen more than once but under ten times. The CDR3 nucleotides are TGTGCCAGCAGTTTATCAGGGGGCGAGCAGTACTTC. Its protein is CASSLSGGEQYF. The V gene is TRBV27, the J gene TRBJ2-7, with D possibly TRBD1 on 6 matching bases. V was cut by 0 bases and J by 6 bases, with 6 bases left in between. This CDR3 is built from 12 residues. Germline values: CDR1 MNHEY, CDR2 SMNVEV (reference sequence).

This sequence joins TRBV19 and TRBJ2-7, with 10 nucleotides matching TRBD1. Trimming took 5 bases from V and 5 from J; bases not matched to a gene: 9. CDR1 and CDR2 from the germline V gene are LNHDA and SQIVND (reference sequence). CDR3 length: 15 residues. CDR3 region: CASSVPGQGFHEQYF. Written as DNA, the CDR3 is TGTGCCAGTAGTGTACCGGGACAGGGGTTCCACGAGCAGTACTTC.

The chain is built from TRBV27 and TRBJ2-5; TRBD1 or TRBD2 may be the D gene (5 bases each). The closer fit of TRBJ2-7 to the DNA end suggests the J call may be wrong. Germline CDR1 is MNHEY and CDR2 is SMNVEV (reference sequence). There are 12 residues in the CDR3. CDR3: CASGAGTSEQYF. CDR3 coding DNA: TGTGCCAGCGGGGCCGGGACGAGCGAGCAGTACTTC.

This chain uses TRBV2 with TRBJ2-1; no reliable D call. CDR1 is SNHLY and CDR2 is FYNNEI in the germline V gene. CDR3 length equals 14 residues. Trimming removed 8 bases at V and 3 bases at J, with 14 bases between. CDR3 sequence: CASHPEAYYNEQFF. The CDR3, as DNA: TGTGCCAGCCATCCAGAAGCCTACTACAATGAGCAGTTCTTC.

The CDR3 nucleotides are TGTGCCAGCAGTCCCCGCGGAGGCTCCTACGAGCAGTACTTC. Protein product: CASSPRGGSYEQYF. The chain couples TRBV27 to TRBJ2-7, with D possibly being TRBD2 (5 bases). The CDR3 extends over 14 amino acids. With 5 bases removed from V and 0 bases from J, the gap between germline ends came to 11 bases. The germline V gene encodes CDR1 MNHEY and CDR2 SMNVEV (reference sequence).

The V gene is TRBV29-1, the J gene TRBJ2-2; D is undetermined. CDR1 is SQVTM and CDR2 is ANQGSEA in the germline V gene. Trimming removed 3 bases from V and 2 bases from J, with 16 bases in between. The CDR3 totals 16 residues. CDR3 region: CSVEGYGTGNTGELFF. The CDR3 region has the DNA TGCAGCGTTGAGGGTTACGGAACGGGTAACACCGGGGAGCTGTTTTTT.

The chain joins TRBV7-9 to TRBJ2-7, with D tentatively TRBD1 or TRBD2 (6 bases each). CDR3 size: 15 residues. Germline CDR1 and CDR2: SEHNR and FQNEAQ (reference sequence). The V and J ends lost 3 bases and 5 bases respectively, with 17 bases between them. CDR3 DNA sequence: TGTGCCAGCAGCTTCCCCGAGGAGGGGGGTGACGAGCAGTACTTC. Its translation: CASSFPEEGGDEQYF.